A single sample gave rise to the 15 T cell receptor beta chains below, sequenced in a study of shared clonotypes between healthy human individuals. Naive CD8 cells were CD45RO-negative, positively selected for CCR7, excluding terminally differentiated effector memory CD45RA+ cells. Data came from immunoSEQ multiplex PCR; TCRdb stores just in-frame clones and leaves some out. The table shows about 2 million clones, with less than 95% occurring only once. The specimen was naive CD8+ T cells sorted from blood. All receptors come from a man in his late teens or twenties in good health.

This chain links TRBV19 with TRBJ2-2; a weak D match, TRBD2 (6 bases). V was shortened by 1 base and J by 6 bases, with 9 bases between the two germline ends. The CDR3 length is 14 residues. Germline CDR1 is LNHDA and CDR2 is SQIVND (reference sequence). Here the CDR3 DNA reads TGTGCCAGTAGTATAGCGGGAGCGTCCGGGGAGCTGTTTTTT. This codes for CASSIAGASGELFF.

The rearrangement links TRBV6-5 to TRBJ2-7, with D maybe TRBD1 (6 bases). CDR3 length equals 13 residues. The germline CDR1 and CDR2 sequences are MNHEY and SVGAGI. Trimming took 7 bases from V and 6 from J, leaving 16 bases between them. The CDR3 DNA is TGTGCCAGCACCTACAGGGTCACTGGCGAGCAGTACTTC. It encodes CASTYRVTGEQYF.

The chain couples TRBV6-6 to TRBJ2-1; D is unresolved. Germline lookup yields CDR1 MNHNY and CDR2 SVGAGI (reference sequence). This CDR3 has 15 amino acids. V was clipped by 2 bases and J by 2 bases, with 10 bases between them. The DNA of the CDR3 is TGTGCCAGCAGTTACGGGCGGAATGCCTACAATGAGCAGTTCTTC. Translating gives CASSYGRNAYNEQFF.

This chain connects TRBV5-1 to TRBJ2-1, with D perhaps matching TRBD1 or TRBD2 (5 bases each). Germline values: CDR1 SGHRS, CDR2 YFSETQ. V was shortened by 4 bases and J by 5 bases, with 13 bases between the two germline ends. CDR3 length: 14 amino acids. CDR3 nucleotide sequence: TGCGCCAGCAGCCTCACCGGGGCAAACAATGAGCAGTTCTTC. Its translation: CASSLTGANNEQFF.

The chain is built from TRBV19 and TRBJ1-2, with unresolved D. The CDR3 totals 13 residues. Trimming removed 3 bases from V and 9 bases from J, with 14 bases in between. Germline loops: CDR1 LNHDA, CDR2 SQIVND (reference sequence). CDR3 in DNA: TGTGCCAGTAGTATCTCGAGGGCGTTGAGCTACACCTTC. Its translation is CASSISRALSYTF. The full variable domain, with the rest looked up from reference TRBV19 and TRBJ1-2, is DGGITQSPKYLFRKEGQNVTLSCEQNLNHDAMYWYRQDPGQGLRLIYYSQIVNDFQKGDIAEGYSVSREKKESFPLTVTSAQKNPTAFYLCASSISRALSYTFGSGTRLTVV.

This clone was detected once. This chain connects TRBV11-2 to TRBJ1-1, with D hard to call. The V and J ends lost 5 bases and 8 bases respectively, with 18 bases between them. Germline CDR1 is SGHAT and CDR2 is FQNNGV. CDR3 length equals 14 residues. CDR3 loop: CASSPPNGPPEAFF. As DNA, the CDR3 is TGTGCCAGCAGCCCGCCGAATGGCCCGCCAGAAGCTTTCTTT.

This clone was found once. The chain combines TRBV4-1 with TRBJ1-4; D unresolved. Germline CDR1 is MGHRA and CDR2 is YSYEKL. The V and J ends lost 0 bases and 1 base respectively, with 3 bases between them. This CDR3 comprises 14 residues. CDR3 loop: CASSQDRTNEKLFF. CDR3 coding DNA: TGCGCCAGCAGCCAAGACAGAACTAATGAAAAACTGTTTTTT.

CDR3 protein: CASSLAAGVSDTQYF. DNA for the CDR3: TGTGCCAGCAGCTTAGCAGCGGGAGTGTCAGATACGCAGTATTTT. This sequence joins TRBV7-6 and TRBJ2-3; 8 bases are a match to TRBD2. The V and J ends lost 0 bases and 4 bases, in that order; junction bases with no gene match: 3. The V gene's germline CDR1 is SGHVS and CDR2 FNYEAQ. CDR3 length: 15 amino acids.

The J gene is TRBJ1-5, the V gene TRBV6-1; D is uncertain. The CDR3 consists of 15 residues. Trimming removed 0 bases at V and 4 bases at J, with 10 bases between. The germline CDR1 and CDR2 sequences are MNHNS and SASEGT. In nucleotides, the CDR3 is TGTGCCAGCAGTGAAGCGCCGAGCCTAAATCAGCCCCAGCATTTT. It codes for CASSEAPSLNQPQHF.

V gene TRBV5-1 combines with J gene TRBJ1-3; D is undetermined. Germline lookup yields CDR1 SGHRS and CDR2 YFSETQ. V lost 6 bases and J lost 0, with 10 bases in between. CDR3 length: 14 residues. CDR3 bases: TGCGCCAGCACAGCGGAGGGCTCTGGAAACACCATATATTTT. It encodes CASTAEGSGNTIYF. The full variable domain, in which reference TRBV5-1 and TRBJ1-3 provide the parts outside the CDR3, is KAGVTQTPRYLIKTRGQQVTLSCSPISGHRSVSWYQQTPGQGLQFLFEYFSETQRNKGNFPGRFSGRQFSNSRSEMNVSTLELGDSALYLCASTAEGSGNTIYFGEGSWLTVV.

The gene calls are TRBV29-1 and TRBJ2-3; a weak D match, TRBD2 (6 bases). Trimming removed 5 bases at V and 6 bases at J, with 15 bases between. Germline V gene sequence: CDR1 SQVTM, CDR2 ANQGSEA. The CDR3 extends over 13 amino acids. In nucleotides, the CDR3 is TGCAGCGTTTTAATAGCGGACTTTGATACGCAGTATTTT. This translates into CSVLIADFDTQYF.

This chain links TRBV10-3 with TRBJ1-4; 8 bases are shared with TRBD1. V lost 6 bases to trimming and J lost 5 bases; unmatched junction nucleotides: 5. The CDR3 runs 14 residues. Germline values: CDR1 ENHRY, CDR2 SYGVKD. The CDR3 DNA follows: TGTGCCATCAGCGGACAGGGAAGGAATGAAAAACTGTTTTTT. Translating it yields CAISGQGRNEKLFF.

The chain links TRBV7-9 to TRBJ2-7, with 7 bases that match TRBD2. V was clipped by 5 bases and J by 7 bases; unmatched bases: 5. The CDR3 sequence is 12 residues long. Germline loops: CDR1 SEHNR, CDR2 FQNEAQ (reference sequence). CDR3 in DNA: TGTGCCAGCAGCACTCCTAGCGGTGAGCAGTACTTC. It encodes CASSTPSGEQYF.

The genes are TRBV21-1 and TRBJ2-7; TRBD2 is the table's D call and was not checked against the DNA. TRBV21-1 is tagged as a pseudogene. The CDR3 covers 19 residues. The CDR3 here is CASSKEGLAGQRQVYEQYF. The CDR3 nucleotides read TGTGCCAGCAGCAAAGAGGGACTAGCGGGACAGAGACAGGTCTACGAGCAGTACTTC.

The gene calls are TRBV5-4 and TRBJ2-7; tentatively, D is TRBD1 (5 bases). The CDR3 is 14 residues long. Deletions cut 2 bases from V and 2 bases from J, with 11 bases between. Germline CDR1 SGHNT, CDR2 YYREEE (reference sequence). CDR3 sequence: CASSFPGSPYEQYF. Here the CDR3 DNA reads TGTGCCAGCAGCTTTCCAGGGTCCCCCTACGAGCAGTACTTC. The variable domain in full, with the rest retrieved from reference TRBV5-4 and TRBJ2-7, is ETGVTQSPTHLIKTRGQQVTLRCSSQSGHNTVSWYQQALGQGPQFIFQYYREEENGRGNFPPRFSGLQFPNYSSELNVNALELDDSALYLCASSFPGSPYEQYFGPGTRLTVT.